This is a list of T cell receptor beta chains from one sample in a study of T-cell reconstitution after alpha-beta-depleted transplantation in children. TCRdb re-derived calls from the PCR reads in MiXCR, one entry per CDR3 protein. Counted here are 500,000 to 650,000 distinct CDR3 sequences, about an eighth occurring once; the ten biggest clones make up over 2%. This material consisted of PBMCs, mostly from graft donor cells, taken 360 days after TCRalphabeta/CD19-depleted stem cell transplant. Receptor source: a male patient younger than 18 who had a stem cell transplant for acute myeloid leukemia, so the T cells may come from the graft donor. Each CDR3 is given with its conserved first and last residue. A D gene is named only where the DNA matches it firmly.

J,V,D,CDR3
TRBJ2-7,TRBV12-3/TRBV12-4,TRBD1,CASSSRDRSFRRDEQYF
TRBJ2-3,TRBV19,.,CASSPNGATDTQYF
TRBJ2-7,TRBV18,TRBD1,CASSLLGQGTSYEQYF
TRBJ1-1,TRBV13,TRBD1,CARDRVKNTEAFF
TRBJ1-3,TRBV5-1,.,CASSLAGLRRGNTIYF
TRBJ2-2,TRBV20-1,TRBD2,CSAPLAGGLAGELFF
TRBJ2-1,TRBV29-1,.,CSVEGVALSSYNEQFF
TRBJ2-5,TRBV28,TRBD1,CASSGPQGAVEQYF
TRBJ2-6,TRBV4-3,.,CASSQVPPGAGANVLTF
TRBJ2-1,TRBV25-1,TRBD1,CASSDRDRGGNEQFF
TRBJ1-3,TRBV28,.,CASSLVRAVLSGNTIYF
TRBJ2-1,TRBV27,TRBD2,CASSLPGLAGVHEQFF
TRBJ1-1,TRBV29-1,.,CSVEDWDNYEAFF
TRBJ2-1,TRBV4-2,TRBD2,CASSQDVGREGHNEQFF
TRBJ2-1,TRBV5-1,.,CASSFVVGEQFF
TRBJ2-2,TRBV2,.,CASSETQVTGELFF
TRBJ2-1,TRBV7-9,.,CASLQAGPYNEQFF
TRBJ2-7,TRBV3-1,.,CASSSQGRGGWSEQYF
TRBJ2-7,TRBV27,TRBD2,CASSARTSGITSYEQYF
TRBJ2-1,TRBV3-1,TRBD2,CASSQEGLGVQSEQFF
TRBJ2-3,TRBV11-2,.,CASSPTQTTRNTQYF
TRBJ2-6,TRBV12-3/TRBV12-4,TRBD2,CASSLMGGGPGANVLTF
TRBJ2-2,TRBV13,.,CASSGPDLYTGELFF
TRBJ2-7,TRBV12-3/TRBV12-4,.,CASSLATVSVNYEQYF
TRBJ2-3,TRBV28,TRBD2,CASRTGTSGYTSTDTQYF
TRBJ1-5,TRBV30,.,CAWSVGVNQPQHF
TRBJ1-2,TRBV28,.,CASSFSDRTNYGYTF
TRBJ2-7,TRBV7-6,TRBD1,CASSTRGPRSYEQYF
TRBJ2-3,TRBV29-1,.,CSARNSAYTQYF
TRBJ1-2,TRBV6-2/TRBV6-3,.,CASSSGLNYGYTF
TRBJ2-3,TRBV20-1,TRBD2,CSASLAGGTQYF
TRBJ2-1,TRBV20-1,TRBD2,CSARGRTSGIGMFYNEQFF
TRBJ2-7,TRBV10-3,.,CAISEAQGIGSYEQYF
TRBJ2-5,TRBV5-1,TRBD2,CASSLKRLAGGVKEETQYF
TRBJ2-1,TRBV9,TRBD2,CASSVDGGSPYNEQFF
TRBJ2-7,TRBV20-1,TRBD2,CSARQSGSHEQYF
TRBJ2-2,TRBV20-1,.,CSARARQGNRPTNTGELFF
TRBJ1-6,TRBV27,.,CASRPGRDLSPLHF
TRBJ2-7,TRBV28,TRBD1,CASSFLGGQGSYEQYF
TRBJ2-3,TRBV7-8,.,CASSFVVPGGDTQYF
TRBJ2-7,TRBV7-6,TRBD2,CASSLTVTSGRGLRNEQYF
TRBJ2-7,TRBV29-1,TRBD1,CSGGQAYEQYF